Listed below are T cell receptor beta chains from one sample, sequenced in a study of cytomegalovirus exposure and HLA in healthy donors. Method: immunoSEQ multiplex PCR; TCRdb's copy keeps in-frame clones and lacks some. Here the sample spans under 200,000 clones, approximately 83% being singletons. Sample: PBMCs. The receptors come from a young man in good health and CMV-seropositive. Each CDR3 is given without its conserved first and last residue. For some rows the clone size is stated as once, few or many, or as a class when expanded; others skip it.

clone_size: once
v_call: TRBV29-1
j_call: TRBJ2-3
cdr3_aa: SVVRQGTDTQY

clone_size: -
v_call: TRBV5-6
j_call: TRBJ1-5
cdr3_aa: ASSLEGRFRGQPQH

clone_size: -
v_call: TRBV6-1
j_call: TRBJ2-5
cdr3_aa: ASSESGRGYQETRY

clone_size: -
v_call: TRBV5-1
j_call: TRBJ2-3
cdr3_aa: ASSSQGALSDTQY

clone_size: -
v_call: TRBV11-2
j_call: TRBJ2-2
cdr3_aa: ASSFSGGNTGELF

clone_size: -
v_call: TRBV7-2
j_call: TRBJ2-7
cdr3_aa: ASSFSRTSGVLE

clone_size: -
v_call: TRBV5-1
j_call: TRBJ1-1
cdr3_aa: ASSPDPRDTEAF

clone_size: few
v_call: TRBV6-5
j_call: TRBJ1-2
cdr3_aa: ASSYVGGGYT

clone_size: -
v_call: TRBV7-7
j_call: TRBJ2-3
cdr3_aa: ASSTGTGASTDTQY

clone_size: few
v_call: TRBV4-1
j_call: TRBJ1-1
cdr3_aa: ASSHQGGTGTEAF

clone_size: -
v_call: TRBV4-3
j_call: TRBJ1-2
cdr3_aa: ASSQEVGGEGHYGYT

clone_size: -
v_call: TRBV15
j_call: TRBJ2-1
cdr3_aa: ATSRDPGQGTTWL

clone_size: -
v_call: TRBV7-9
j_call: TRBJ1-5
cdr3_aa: ASSLGQANQPQH

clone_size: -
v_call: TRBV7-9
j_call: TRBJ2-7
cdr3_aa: SSRSTIDEQY

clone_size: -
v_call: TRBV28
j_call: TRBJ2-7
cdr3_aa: ASSLREQY

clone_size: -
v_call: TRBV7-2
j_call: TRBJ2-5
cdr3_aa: ASSLVWGWGGAGETQY

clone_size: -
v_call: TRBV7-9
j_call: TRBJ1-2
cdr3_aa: ASSPNSDRVFGYT

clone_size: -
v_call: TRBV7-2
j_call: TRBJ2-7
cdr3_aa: ASSLLAGGPHEQY

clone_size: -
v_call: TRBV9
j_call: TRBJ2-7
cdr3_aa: ASSISGTGGSEQY

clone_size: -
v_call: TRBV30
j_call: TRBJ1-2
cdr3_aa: AWSVYRENYGYT

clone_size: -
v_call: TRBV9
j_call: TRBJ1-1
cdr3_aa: ASSGAGDRGFANTEAF

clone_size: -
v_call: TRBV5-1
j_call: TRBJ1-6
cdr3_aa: ASSFGQGSNSPLH